This T cell receptor beta chain appears in the sequencing data of a study of blood T cell repertoires in COVID-19. Background on the study: Acute-phase and convalescent COVID-19 samples originated in the United States, Italy and Spain.

The repertoire was sequenced with immunoSEQ multiplex PCR; TCRdb's copy has only in-frame clones and lacks some. The repertoire includes some 200,000 clones, around nine tenths of them detected once, and about 5% sits in the top ten. Germline V gives CDR1 LNHDA, CDR2 SQIVND (reference sequence). This CDR3 comprises 16 residues. Trimming removed 5 bases from V and 3 bases from J; junction bases left unmatched: 11. The sequence came from a woman aged 40 to 50 with acute or convalescent COVID-19. The sample was peripheral blood. The gene calls are TRBV19 and TRBJ1-1; TRBD1 agrees at 8 bases. The CDR3 loop reads CASSLPVTGGYTEAFF. DNA for the CDR3: TGTGCCAGTAGTCTACCCGTCACAGGGGGTTACACTGAAGCTTTCTTT.